These 31 T cell receptor beta chains came from one sample sequenced in a study of blood T cells in healthy people across ages. Combining a sample-barcoded 5' primer with a J-beta primer mix, a second PCR ran for about 7 to 11 cycles. One entry per CDR3 protein, called by TCRdb with MiXCR from the 5' RACE reads. The sample yields fewer than 900,000 distinct CDR3 sequences, more than 40% seen once. The sample comprised blood. These receptors all stem from a woman aged 55-70 years in good health.

This clonotype appeared a few times. The chain combines TRBV28 with TRBJ2-1; 9 nucleotides match TRBD2. The junction had 14 bases not matched to a gene; V was cut back by 7 bases and J by 7 bases. The CDR3 extends over 16 amino acids. CDR1 is MDHEN, CDR2 SYDVKM, per germline. CDR3 nucleotides: TGTGCCAGCAAGCGCGGGAGGGACGCGAGTAGGAATGAGCAGTTCTTC. The encoded protein is CASKRGRDASRNEQFF.

The V call is TRBV12-3 or TRBV12-4, the J call TRBJ1-6; 7 nucleotides agree with TRBD1. The CDR3 contains 15 residues. Trimming took 5 bases from V and 5 from J; bases not matched to a gene: 6. This chain's CDR3 is CASSPYRGDNSPLHF. CDR3 DNA: TGTGCCAGCAGTCCCTACAGGGGCGATAATTCACCCCTCCACTTT.

This clonotype was recorded a few times. The chain has TRBV4-3 and TRBJ2-7; D gene ambiguous. Trimming stripped 1 base from V and 0 bases from J, with 10 bases between. Germline V gives CDR1 LGHNA, CDR2 YSLEER. This CDR3 spans 15 amino acids. The CDR3 coding sequence is TGCGCCAGCAGCCAAGGTCCGCGGTCCTCCTACGAGCAGTACTTC. It specifies CASSQGPRSSYEQYF.

The rearrangement joins TRBV10-3 to TRBJ1-2; TRBD1 matches at 7 bases. V was pared by 8 bases and J by 6 bases, with 0 bases of the junction left unmatched. Germline V lookup: CDR1 ENHRY, CDR2 SYGVKD. The CDR3 consists of 10 residues. This chain's CDR3 is CAIGTDGYTF. CDR3 coding DNA: TGTGCCATCGGGACAGATGGCTACACCTTC.

In the case of this clonotype: The junction differs from germline at one of its ends, possibly a read error. The chain couples TRBV7-2 to TRBJ1-1, with a possible D match to TRBD1 (6 bases). The germline V gene encodes CDR1 SGHTA and CDR2 FQGNSA. This CDR3 is 14 amino acids long. CDR3 nucleotides: TGTGCCTGCAGTCTACAGGGCTTGAACACTGAAGCTTTCTTT. Its protein is CACSLQGLNTEAFF.

V is TRBV15 and J is TRBJ2-7, with D perhaps TRBD1 (6 bases). The V end lost 0 bases, the J end lost 0 bases, and 15 bases lay between the germline ends. This CDR3 has 17 amino acids. Germline V gene data show CDR1 as LNHNV and CDR2 as YYDKDF (reference sequence). In nucleotides, the CDR3 is TGTGCCACCAGCAGAGATTACCAGGGGCGTAGCTCCTACGAGCAGTACTTC. Translation: CATSRDYQGRSSYEQYF.

The V call is TRBV25-1, the J call TRBJ2-3; D possibly corresponds to TRBD2 (6 bases). Trimming stripped 1 base from V and 1 base from J, with 15 bases between. Germline-derived CDR1 and CDR2 are MGHDK and SYGVNS. The CDR3 totals 17 residues. The DNA for the CDR3 is TGTGCCAGCAGTGAATGGGGCGGGAATCGTGGCACAGATACGCAGTATTTT. Its protein is CASSEWGGNRGTDTQYF.

This clonotype was observed a few times. This chain uses TRBV12-3 or TRBV12-4 with TRBJ2-5; TRBD1 agrees at 9 bases. V was clipped by 1 base and J by 7 bases; unmatched bases: 4. This CDR3 comprises 14 residues. CDR3 in amino acids: CASSLDRGPRTQYF. CDR3 nucleotide sequence: TGTGCCAGCAGTTTAGACAGGGGGCCACGGACCCAGTACTTC.

CDR3 DNA sequence: TGTGCCAGCAGCTGGGCCGGGAGCGACTTGGGAGATACGCAGTATTTT. As protein: CASSWAGSDLGDTQYF. The genes are TRBV11-1 and TRBJ2-3; D may be TRBD2 (6 bases). With 4 bases removed from V and 5 bases from J, the gap between germline ends came to 19 bases. The CDR3 loop spans 16 amino acids. CDR1 and CDR2 (germline): SGHAT, FQDESV (reference sequence).

The chain has TRBV24-1 and TRBJ2-1, with TRBD2 matching over 7 bases. The ends lost 0 bases at V and 3 bases at J; junction bases unmatched: 1. Germline V gene sequence: CDR1 KGHDR, CDR2 SFDVKD. This CDR3 has 15 residues. The CDR3 is CATSDLGGSYNEQFF. In DNA, the CDR3 is TGTGCCACCAGTGATTTGGGCGGGAGCTACAATGAGCAGTTCTTC.

V usage is TRBV20-1 and J usage is TRBJ2-5; TRBD1 agrees at 7 bases. CDR3 length equals 15 residues. V trimming: 3 bases; J trimming: 3 bases; junction bases outside the gene matches: 10. In germline, CDR1 is DFQATT, CDR2 SNEGSKA (reference sequence). The CDR3 protein is CSARDGTASEETQYF. As DNA, the CDR3 is TGCAGTGCTAGGGACGGGACAGCCTCCGAAGAGACCCAGTACTTC.

A single count supports this clonotype. V is TRBV12-3 or TRBV12-4 and J is TRBJ2-5, with 9 bases fitting TRBD1. The closer fit of TRBJ2-7 to the DNA end suggests the J call may be wrong. CDR3 length equals 14 residues. The CDR3: CASTRTGVAYEQYF. CDR3 DNA: TGTGCCAGCACCCGGACAGGGGTTGCCTACGAGCAGTACTTC.

This clonotype was seen a few times. The chain uses TRBV5-1 and TRBJ2-1; 7 positions match TRBD2. The trim removed 4 bases at V and 3 bases at J, leaving 7 bases unmatched. From germline, CDR1 is SGHRS and CDR2 YFSETQ. The length of the CDR3 is 15 residues. The CDR3: CASSSRDYVYNEQFF. CDR3 coding DNA: TGCGCCAGCAGCAGCCGGGACTACGTCTACAATGAGCAGTTCTTC.

The rearrangement links TRBV7-9 to TRBJ1-2, with 12 bases lining up with TRBD1. V shed 5 bases and J 1 base; nucleotides not matched to a gene: 8. The CDR3 contains 17 residues. Germline CDR1 reads SEHNR; CDR2 reads FQNEAQ (reference sequence). The CDR3 DNA reads as TGTGCCAGCAGCCCTACCGGGACAGGGGGCGATAACTATGGCTACACCTTC. Its protein product is CASSPTGTGGDNYGYTF.

This clonotype has more than one count but fewer than ten. Its ends do not fully match the called genes, so a read error is possible. The chain couples TRBV18 to TRBJ1-1; possibly TRBD1 for D (5 bases). Germline loops: CDR1 KGHSH, CDR2 LQKENI. CDR3 length equals 15 residues. CDR3 region: CASSPLGGGSTEAFF. CDR3 coding DNA: TGTGCCAGCTCCCCACTGGGGGGTGGGAGCACTGAAGCTTTCTTT.

The rearrangement joins TRBV4-1 to TRBJ2-1, with 10 bases fitting TRBD2. The CDR3 sequence is 15 residues long. Germline V gene sequence: CDR1 MGHRA, CDR2 YSYEKL. V lost 4 bases, J lost 8 bases, and 8 bases stayed unmatched. The CDR3 spells CASSRLLAGQYEQFF. In DNA form, the CDR3 reads TGCGCCAGCAGCCGTCTACTAGCGGGACAATATGAGCAGTTCTTC.

This clonotype was counted only a few times. The J gene is TRBJ2-5, the V gene TRBV29-1, with D maybe TRBD2 (5 bases). V was shortened by 2 bases and J by 5 bases, with 9 bases between the two germline ends. The length of the CDR3 is 12 residues. Germline CDR1 and CDR2: SQVTM and ANQGSEA. This CDR3 is CSVEPGFETQYF. The DNA of the CDR3 is TGCAGCGTTGAACCGGGATTCGAGACCCAGTACTTC. The entire variable domain, with the rest obtained from reference TRBV29-1 and TRBJ2-5, is as follows: SAVISQKPSRDICQRGTSLTIQCQVDSQVTMMFWYRQQPGQSLTLIATANQGSEATYESGFVIDKFPISRPNLTFSTLTVSNMSPEDSSIYLCSVEPGFETQYFGPGTRLLVL.

Comment on this clonotype: The junction departs from the called germline gene at one end, perhaps through a read error. The chain couples TRBV28 to TRBJ2-2, with a possible D match to TRBD2 (5 bases). Germline V gene lookup returns CDR1 MDHEN and CDR2 SYDVKM. This CDR3 is 12 amino acids long. The CDR3 sequence: CASSPPGGELFF. CDR3 sequence (DNA): TGTGCTAGCAGTCCACCGGGAGGGGAGCTGTTTTTT.

The rearrangement uses TRBV5-1 and TRBJ1-4, with D perhaps TRBD1 (5 bases). CDR1 and CDR2 (germline): SGHRS, YFSETQ. V was trimmed by 0 bases and J by 4 bases, leaving 13 bases between them. The CDR3 runs 16 residues. CDR3 residues: CASSLAGVRGNEKLFF. CDR3 DNA sequence: TGCGCCAGCAGCTTGGCCGGGGTGAGGGGTAATGAAAAACTGTTTTTT.

The chain recombines TRBV24-1 with TRBJ2-3, with TRBD1 matching 10 bases. The CDR3 covers 16 residues. Germline lookup yields CDR1 KGHDR and CDR2 SFDVKD. V lost 3 bases and J lost 4; bases outside the gene matches: 6. Written as DNA, the CDR3 is TGTGCCACCAGTGATGTCCGGGACAGGGGAGCAGATACGCAGTATTTT. It yields the protein CATSDVRDRGADTQYF.

The rearrangement uses TRBV7-2 and TRBJ2-7, with 7 bases aligning to TRBD2. The V gene end was trimmed by 5 bases and the J gene end by 6 bases; junction bases not matched to a gene: 7. CDR3 size: 13 residues. Germline V CDR1 and CDR2: SGHTA, FQGNSA. In DNA, the CDR3 is TGTGCCAGCAGCCGAGGACTAGTTCGCGAGCAGTACTTC. This codes for CASSRGLVREQYF.

This clonotype was seen many times. V and J are TRBV9 and TRBJ2-7, with D unclear. CDR3 length: 14 amino acids. The germline gives CDR1 SGDLS, CDR2 YYNGEE. V shed 0 bases and J shed 3 bases, with 10 bases lying between them. The CDR3 loop is CASSVGASFYEQYF. CDR3 in DNA: TGTGCCAGCAGCGTAGGGGCCAGTTTCTACGAGCAGTACTTC. The variable domain in full, completed from reference TRBV9 and TRBJ2-7, reads DSGVTQTPKHLITATGQRVTLRCSPRSGDLSVYWYQQSLDQGLQFLIQYYNGEERAKGNILERFSAQQFPDLHSELNLSSLELGDSALYFCASSVGASFYEQYFGPGTRLTVT.

V is TRBV7-9 and J is TRBJ2-1; D may correspond to TRBD1 or TRBD2 (5 bases each). V gave up 5 bases and J gave up 2 bases, with 13 bases separating them. CDR1 is SEHNR and CDR2 is FQNEAQ in the germline V gene (reference sequence). There are 15 residues in the CDR3. CDR3 nucleotide sequence: TGTGCCAGCAGCCCTAGGGGACCCACCTACAATGAGCAGTTCTTC. Translation: CASSPRGPTYNEQFF.

This clonotype was observed a handful of times. The chain joins TRBV5-1 to TRBJ2-1, with D tentatively TRBD2 (6 bases). The V gene lost 4 bases and the J gene lost 5 bases, with 13 bases spanning the gap. CDR3 size: 14 residues. Germline V gene sequence: CDR1 SGHRS, CDR2 YFSETQ. The CDR3 sequence: CASSNSGGHNEQFF. Here the CDR3 DNA reads TGCGCCAGCAGCAATAGCGGAGGTCACAATGAGCAGTTCTTC.

J is TRBJ2-5 and V is TRBV9, with 11 bases lining up with TRBD2. The J call is in doubt because the DNA end fits TRBJ2-7 better. Germline CDR1 SGDLS, CDR2 YYNGEE. The CDR3 extends over 18 amino acids. CDR3 protein: CASSPRAGTSGAVAEQYF. The CDR3 DNA sequence: TGTGCCAGCAGCCCACGAGCCGGGACTAGCGGCGCTGTTGCCGAGCAGTACTTC.

Only a few counts were recorded for this clonotype. The chain couples TRBV3-1 to TRBJ2-6; 9 positions match TRBD1. Germline trimming cut 5 bases from V and 2 bases from J; bases unmatched to any gene: 4. This CDR3 has 16 amino acids. Germline V gene lookup returns CDR1 LGHDT and CDR2 YNNKEL (reference sequence). CDR3 DNA sequence: TGTGCCAGCAGCTTTACAGGGGGCGCTGGGGCCAACGTCCTGACTTTC. Protein: CASSFTGGAGANVLTF.

Note on this clonotype: The junction and the germline gene differ at one end; a read error may be behind it. The chain employs TRBV4-3 and TRBJ2-1; TRBD2 matches 12 bases. The CDR3 totals 20 residues. Germline values: CDR1 LGHNA, CDR2 YSLEER. The CDR3 reads CASSQDPWLAGGFSHNEQFF. The CDR3 region has the DNA TGCGCCAGCAGCCAAGATCCGTGGCTAGCGGGAGGGTTCTCCCACAATGAGCAGTTCTTC.

The chain recombines TRBV27 with TRBJ1-4; 8 bases line up with TRBD1. The junction had 14 bases not matched to a gene; V was cut back by 3 bases and J by 8 bases. The CDR3 is made up of 17 amino acids. In germline, CDR1 is MNHEY, CDR2 SMNVEV (reference sequence). CDR3: CASSFFPPTGDGEKLFF. The CDR3 region has the DNA TGTGCCAGCAGTTTTTTCCCCCCGACAGGGGACGGAGAAAAACTGTTTTTT.

This clonotype appeared many times. This rearrangement joins TRBV27 to TRBJ1-5; D might be TRBD1 (5 bases). With 6 bases removed from V and 2 bases from J, the gap between germline ends came to 20 bases. Germline V CDR1 and CDR2: MNHEY, SMNVEV (reference sequence). The CDR3 is made up of 17 amino acids. CDR3 in DNA: TGTGCCAGCAGCTCCTCGGGTAGGGGAAGGGGCAATCAGCCCCAGCATTTT. This gives the protein CASSSSGRGRGNQPQHF.

The genes are TRBV20-1 and TRBJ2-5; 12 bases are a match to TRBD2. J was trimmed by 1 base and V by 0 bases; bases with no gene match: 6. Looked up from germline, CDR1 is DFQATT and CDR2 is SNEGSKA (reference sequence). This CDR3 has 17 residues. This CDR3 reads CSARDQGLAGSQETQYF. The CDR3 bases are TGCAGTGCTAGAGACCAAGGACTAGCGGGGTCCCAAGAGACCCAGTACTTC.

The chain has TRBV20-1 and TRBJ2-7; 10 positions match TRBD2. Germline values: CDR1 DFQATT, CDR2 SNEGSKA (reference sequence). The CDR3 has 14 amino acids. J was trimmed by 7 bases and V by 1 base; bases with no gene match: 7. CDR3 DNA sequence: TGCAGTGCTAGAGTCCTAGCGGGAGCAAATGAGCAGTACTTC. This encodes CSARVLAGANEQYF.